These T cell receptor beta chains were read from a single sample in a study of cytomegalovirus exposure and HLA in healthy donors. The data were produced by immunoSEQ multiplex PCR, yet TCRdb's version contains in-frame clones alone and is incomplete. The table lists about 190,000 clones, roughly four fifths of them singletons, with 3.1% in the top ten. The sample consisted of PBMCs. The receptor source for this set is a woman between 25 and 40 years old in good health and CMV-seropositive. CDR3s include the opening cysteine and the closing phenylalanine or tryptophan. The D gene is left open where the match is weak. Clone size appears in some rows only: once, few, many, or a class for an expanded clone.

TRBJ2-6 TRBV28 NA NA TGTGCCAGCAGTACCCTCGCGGGGACTGGGGCCAACGTCCTGACTTTC CASSTLAGTGANVLTF
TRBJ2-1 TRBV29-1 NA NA TGCAGCGTTGGCACCGACGGACAGCTTACTCGGAAAGGGAAGGAGCAGTTCTTC CSVGTDGQLTRKGKEQFF
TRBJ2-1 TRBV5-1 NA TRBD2 TGCGCCAGCAGCTTGGCTAGCGGGAGGAACAATGAGCAGTTCTTC CASSLASGRNNEQFF
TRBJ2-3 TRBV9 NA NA TGTGCCAGCAGCGGACTAGAGACGGATACGCAGTATTTT CASSGLETDTQYF
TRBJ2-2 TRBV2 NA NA TGTGCCAGCAGGCTTGGGGCGCCCGCCGGGGAGCTGTTTTTT CASRLGAPAGELFF
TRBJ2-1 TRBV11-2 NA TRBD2 TGTGCCAGCAGCACGGGACTAGCGGTATACAATGAGCAGTTCTTC CASSTGLAVYNEQFF
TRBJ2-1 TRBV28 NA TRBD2 TGTGCCACTCACGCTAGCGGGAGGGCCAATGAGCAGTTCTTC CATHASGRANEQFF
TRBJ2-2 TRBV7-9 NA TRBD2 TGTGCCGGGAGGGTTTCGAACACCGGGGAGCTGTTTTTT CAGRVSNTGELFF
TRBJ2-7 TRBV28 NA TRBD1 TGTGCCAGTAGACCGTCCGGGACAGCCTACGAGCAGTACTTC CASRPSGTAYEQYF
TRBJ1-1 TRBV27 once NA TGTGCCAGCAGTAACAGGGTCGGGACTGAAGCTTTCTTT CASSNRVGTEAFF
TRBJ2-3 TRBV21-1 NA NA TGTGCCAGCGACTCCACAGATACGCAGTATTTT CASDSTDTQYF
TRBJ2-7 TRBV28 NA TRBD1 TGTGCCAGCACCCTGACAGGGGCCTACGAGCAGTACTTC CASTLTGAYEQYF
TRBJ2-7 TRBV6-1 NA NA TGTGCCAGCAGTGCGCGACAGAGCTCCTACGAGCAGTACTTC CASSARQSSYEQYF
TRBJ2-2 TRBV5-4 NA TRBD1 TGTGCCAGCAGCACCGGGGACAGGGGGCGGACCGGGGAGCTGTTTTTT CASSTGDRGRTGELFF
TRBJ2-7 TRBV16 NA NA TGTGCCAGCAGCCAATCGAGCCAGGCCTACGAGCAGTACTTC CASSQSSQAYEQYF
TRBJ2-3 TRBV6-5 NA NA TGTGCCAGCAGTTCACCGAGCCCGTCCGGTACGCAGTATTTT CASSSPSPSGTQYF
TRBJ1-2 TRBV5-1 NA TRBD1 TGCGCCAGCAGCTTGGACAGGGGTGCTAACTATGGCTACACCTTC CASSLDRGANYGYTF
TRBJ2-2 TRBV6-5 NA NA TGTGCCAGCAGTGGGGACCTCCACGGGGGCGGGGAGCTGTTTTTT CASSGDLHGGGELFF
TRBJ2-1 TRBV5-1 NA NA TGCGCCAGCAGCCACAGGCGAAACTCCTACAATGAGCAGTTCTTC CASSHRRNSYNEQFF
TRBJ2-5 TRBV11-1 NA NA TGTGCCAGCAGCTCGAGTGAGACCCAGTACTTC CASSSSETQYF
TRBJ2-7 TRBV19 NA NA TGTGCCAGTAGTATCGGGGGGCGCGGCGACGAGCAGTACTTC CASSIGGRGDEQYF
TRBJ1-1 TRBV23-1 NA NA TGCGCCAGCAGTCAGCCCTTCACGCCGTCGGTCGAAGCTTTCTTT CASSQPFTPSVEAFF
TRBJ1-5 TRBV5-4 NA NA TGTGCCAGCAGCACACAGGGAAGCAATCAGCCCCAGCATTTT CASSTQGSNQPQHF
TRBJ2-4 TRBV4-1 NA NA TGCGCCAGCAGCCCCGACACCGGAACCAAAAACATTCAGTACTTC CASSPDTGTKNIQYF
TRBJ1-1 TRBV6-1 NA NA TGTGCCAGCATCCAGGTGAGCACTGAAGCTTTCTTT CASIQVSTEAFF
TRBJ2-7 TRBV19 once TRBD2 TGTGCCAGTAGGGCTAGCGGGCTCTCCTACGAGCAGTACTTC CASRASGLSYEQYF
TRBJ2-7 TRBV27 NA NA TGTGCCAGCAGTTTATCGCGACTAGGAACCTACGAGCAGTACTTC CASSLSRLGTYEQYF
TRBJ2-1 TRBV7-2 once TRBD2 TGTGCCAGCAGCTCATCTCTAGCGGGAGATGAGCAGTTCTTC CASSSSLAGDEQFF
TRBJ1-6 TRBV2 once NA TGTGCCAGCAGTGAAGAAGGGAAGGGGTCACCCCTCCACTTT CASSEEGKGSPLHF
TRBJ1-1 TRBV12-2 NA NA TGTGCAAGTCGTTCCAGGGGGCGCAGGACTGAAGCTTTCTTT CASRSRGRRTEAFF
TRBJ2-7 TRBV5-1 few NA TGCGCCAGCAGCTTGGATCCAGGGTCGGCCTACGAGCAGTACTTC CASSLDPGSAYEQYF
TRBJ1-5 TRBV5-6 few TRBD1 TGTGCCAGCAGCTTGCAGACAGGGGGCAATCAGCCCCAGCATTTT CASSLQTGGNQPQHF